One and the same sample provided the 26 T cell receptor beta chains below, sequenced in a study of T-cell memory formation after mild COVID-19 (dated by TCRdb to about 2021). Library preparation was by 5' RACE. The instrument was an Illumina NovaSeq 6000. TCRdb applied fastp at Q25 and MiXCR to the public reads, then kept only in-frame beta chains. One record per CDR3 amino acid sequence lists the most common genes and DNA. This sample gives hundreds of thousands of distinct CDR3 sequences in total; approximately 15% of them show up just once. About a fifth of the sample is held by the ten biggest clonotypes. What was sequenced was PBMCs or a T cell subset sorted from them (not recorded which). These receptors came from a man between 18 and 35 years old who had mild COVID-19 (a few samples of this study predate the infection). The sample titles of this study are shuffled in the database, so cell type and time point are left out; the donor was told from shared clones.

This clonotype was picked up a small number of times. V is TRBV6-6 and J is TRBJ2-7, with 10 bases fitting TRBD2. The CDR3 spans 15 residues. Germline assignment: CDR1 MNHNY and CDR2 SVGAGI (reference sequence). J lost 2 bases, V lost 6 bases, and 7 bases had no gene match. The CDR3 bases are TGTGCCAGCAGCCAGCCTAGCGGGGGTGCCTACGAGCAGTACTTC. It codes for CASSQPSGGAYEQYF.

The rearrangement links TRBV6-5 to TRBJ2-1; D is ambiguous. V lost 7 bases to trimming and J lost 2 bases, with 12 bases between them. The germline CDR1 and CDR2 sequences are MNHEY and SVGAGI. The CDR3 length is 14 residues. CDR3 protein: CASTPPGPYNEQFF. The CDR3 DNA follows: TGTGCCAGCACCCCTCCTGGGCCCTACAATGAGCAGTTCTTC.

CDR3 amino acids: CASSIGTGMNTEAFF. As DNA, the CDR3 is TGTGCCAGCAGTATCGGGACAGGGATGAACACTGAAGCTTTCTTT. V is TRBV12-3 or TRBV12-4 and J is TRBJ1-1, with TRBD1 identical over 9 bases. The CDR3 spans 15 residues. V was clipped by 5 bases and J by 0 bases; unmatched bases: 4.

This clonotype showed up just a few times. The genes are TRBV6-6 and TRBJ2-3, with D tentatively TRBD1 (5 bases). This CDR3 is built from 12 residues. Trimming stripped 6 bases from V and 6 bases from J, with 10 bases between. Germline CDR1 is MNHNY and CDR2 is SVGAGI (reference sequence). The CDR3 nucleotides read TGTGCCAGCAGGTCAGGGTCCGATACGCAGTATTTT. Translation: CASRSGSDTQYF.

The genes are TRBV20-1 and TRBJ2-1, with a possible D match to TRBD2 (6 bases). Trimming stripped 4 bases from V and 3 bases from J, with 16 bases between. Looked up from germline, CDR1 is DFQATT and CDR2 is SNEGSKA (reference sequence). CDR3 length: 15 amino acids. CDR3 sequence: CSANGLQRFYNEQFF. The CDR3 coding sequence is TGCAGTGCTAACGGACTACAGCGGTTCTACAATGAGCAGTTCTTC.

This clonotype was found a few times. This rearrangement joins TRBV19 to TRBJ2-5; perhaps TRBD1 as D (6 bases). This CDR3 is built from 15 residues. Germline CDR1 LNHDA, CDR2 SQIVND (reference sequence). Between the trimmed V and J ends, which lost 4 bases and 2 bases, there was a span of 14 bases. The CDR3: CASSNRVDYQETQYF. The CDR3 DNA reads as TGTGCCAGTAGTAACAGGGTAGACTATCAAGAGACCCAGTACTTC.

In DNA, the CDR3 is TGTGCCAGCAGCCTCCTAGCGGGGGCAGATACGCAGTATTTT. This sequence encodes CASSLLAGADTQYF. J is TRBJ2-3 and V is TRBV7-2, with TRBD2 matching 10 bases. The J segment lost 4 bases and the V segment lost 5 bases, leaving 3 bases of the junction unmatched. The CDR3 consists of 14 residues. The germline CDR1 and CDR2 sequences are SGHTA and FQGNSA. The variable domain in full, with the rest retrieved from reference TRBV7-2 and TRBJ2-3, is GAGVSQSPSNKVTEKGKDVELRCDPISGHTALYWYRQSLGQGLEFLIYFQGNSAPDKSGLPSDRFSAERTGGSVSTLTIQRTQQEDSAVYLCASSLLAGADTQYFGPGTRLTVL.

A few counts support this clonotype. The rearrangement uses TRBV19 and TRBJ2-1; a weak D match, TRBD1 (5 bases). This CDR3 has 13 residues. Trimming removed 4 bases at V and 1 base at J, with 5 bases between. The V gene's germline CDR1 is LNHDA and CDR2 SQIVND (reference sequence). The CDR3 nucleotides are TGTGCCAGTAGTAAGGGGTCCTACAATGAGCAGTTCTTC. The encoded protein is CASSKGSYNEQFF.

V is TRBV3-1 and J is TRBJ2-5, with a possible D match to TRBD1 (6 bases). There are 15 residues in the CDR3. V gave up 3 bases and J gave up 2 bases, with 13 bases separating them. Germline lookup yields CDR1 LGHDT and CDR2 YNNKEL (reference sequence). The CDR3 DNA is TGTGCCAGCAGCCAGGCTCCGGACAGACAAGAGACCCAGTACTTC. It yields the protein CASSQAPDRQETQYF.

This clonotype was seen only a few times. This chain joins TRBV4-1 and TRBJ2-3; 9 bases fit TRBD2. Trimming cost V 4 bases and J 0 bases; bases outside gene matches: 11. Germline V gene data show CDR1 as MGHRA and CDR2 as YSYEKL. The CDR3 has 18 residues. The CDR3 here is CASSPQGLAGPSTDTQYF. The CDR3 nucleotides read TGCGCCAGCAGCCCGCAAGGCCTAGCGGGACCTAGCACAGATACGCAGTATTTT.

The sample holds a few counts of this clonotype. The chain carries TRBV5-1 and TRBJ1-2; maybe TRBD1 (6 bases). Germline CDR1 SGHRS, CDR2 YFSETQ. The CDR3 extends over 14 amino acids. V was clipped by 4 bases and J by 3 bases, with 13 bases between them. CDR3: CASSPGDTYYGYTF. The CDR3 nucleotides read TGCGCCAGCAGCCCAGGGGACACCTACTATGGCTACACCTTC.

The chain couples TRBV7-2 to TRBJ2-3, with 8 positions matching TRBD2. Germline assignment: CDR1 SGHTA and CDR2 FQGNSA. The CDR3 is 15 residues long. Germline trimming cut 6 bases from V and 1 base from J; bases unmatched to any gene: 6. The DNA of the CDR3 is TGTGCCAGCAGTCTACGTAGCGGGGGCACAGATACGCAGTATTTT. The encoded protein is CASSLRSGGTDTQYF. Variable domain in full (rest from reference TRBV7-2 and TRBJ2-3): GAGVSQSPSNKVTEKGKDVELRCDPISGHTALYWYRQSLGQGLEFLIYFQGNSAPDKSGLPSDRFSAERTGGSVSTLTIQRTQQEDSAVYLCASSLRSGGTDTQYFGPGTRLTVL.

This clonotype has only a few counts. The chain employs TRBV4-3 and TRBJ2-2; TRBD2 matches 8 bases. V was clipped by 4 bases and J by 4 bases; unmatched bases: 2. The CDR3 extends over 14 amino acids. Germline values: CDR1 LGHNA, CDR2 YSLEER. In DNA form, the CDR3 reads TGCGCCAGCAGCCGGACTAGCACCACCGGGGAGCTGTTTTTT. Translated, it gives CASSRTSTTGELFF.

This clonotype was counted between two and nine times. This chain links TRBV3-2 with TRBJ2-5; TRBD1, the table's D call, was not compared with the DNA. TRBV3-2 is noted as a pseudogene. The CDR3 contains 15 residues. The CDR3 sequence is CAQDQGQTYQETQYF. CDR3 nucleotides: TGTGCCCAGGACCAGGGACAGACGTACCAAGAGACCCAGTACTTC.

This clonotype was counted only a few times. The rearrangement joins TRBV9 to TRBJ2-6, with D possibly called TRBD1 or TRBD2 (6 bases each). Germline assignment: CDR1 SGDLS and CDR2 YYNGEE. V lost 3 bases and J lost 0, with 16 bases in between. The CDR3 covers 18 residues. The CDR3 protein is CASSAEGGGYSGANVLTF. CDR3 sequence (DNA): TGTGCCAGCAGCGCAGAGGGGGGAGGATACTCTGGGGCCAACGTCCTGACTTTC.

This clonotype was observed a few times. The chain joins TRBV6-6 to TRBJ2-3; TRBD1 matches at 8 bases. This CDR3 has 16 residues. CDR1 and CDR2 (germline): MNHNY, SVGAGI (reference sequence). Losses at the gene ends were 7 bases for V and 2 bases for J; bases not matched to a gene: 11. CDR3 bases: TGTGCCAGCATAGGACAGGGTGTATATTTCACAGATACGCAGTATTTT. Translating it yields CASIGQGVYFTDTQYF.

This clonotype has a count of ten or more. The chain combines TRBV7-9 with TRBJ1-1; D might be TRBD1 (5 bases). There are 14 residues in the CDR3. Trimming removed 3 bases at V and 1 base at J, with 9 bases between. Germline V lookup: CDR1 SEHNR, CDR2 FQNEAQ (reference sequence). Here the CDR3 reads CASSFSGGNTEAFF. CDR3 DNA: TGTGCCAGCAGCTTTTCCGGGGGGAACACTGAAGCTTTCTTT.

The genes are TRBV7-2 and TRBJ2-5; 8 bases match TRBD2. Unmatched junction bases numbered 4, after V lost 2 bases and J lost 5 bases. Germline V gives CDR1 SGHTA, CDR2 FQGNSA. The CDR3 has 14 residues. CDR3: CASSLQRGRETQYF. The CDR3 DNA reads as TGTGCCAGCAGCTTACAGCGGGGGCGTGAGACCCAGTACTTC.

In its sample, this clonotype was seen a few times. This chain connects TRBV24-1 to TRBJ1-5; D uncertain. CDR1 is KGHDR, CDR2 SFDVKD, per germline. The CDR3 runs 14 residues. V gave up 1 base and J gave up 5 bases, with 8 bases separating them. CDR3 protein: CATSDLGGDQPQHF. As DNA, the CDR3 is TGTGCCACCAGTGATTTAGGCGGGGATCAGCCCCAGCATTTT.

Here the CDR3 reads CASSYRGLSDTQYF. CDR3 sequence (DNA): TGTGCCAGCAGTTACCGGGGGCTGTCAGATACGCAGTATTTT. The chain uses TRBV12-3 or TRBV12-4 and TRBJ2-3; D tentatively reads TRBD1 or TRBD2 (6 bases each). The ends were cut back, 4 bases at V and 4 bases at J, with 12 bases in the middle. The CDR3 contains 14 residues.

The chain carries TRBV6-6 and TRBJ1-1; a possible D gene is TRBD1 (6 bases). The CDR3 is 18 residues long. Per the germline V gene, CDR1 is MNHNY and CDR2 is SVGAGI (reference sequence). With 5 bases removed from V and 3 bases from J, the gap between germline ends came to 25 bases. This CDR3 reads CASSKWTAGPGRDTEAFF. The CDR3 DNA reads TGTGCCAGCAGTAAATGGACAGCGGGGCCGGGGAGAGACACTGAAGCTTTCTTT.

V and J are TRBV2 and TRBJ2-7, with D tentatively TRBD1 (6 bases). Germline CDR1 and CDR2: SNHLY and FYNNEI. Trimming took off 5 bases at V and 3 bases at J, with 14 bases between the two ends. CDR3 length: 14 amino acids. This CDR3 reads CASSSGVRDYEQYF. The CDR3 DNA reads as TGTGCCAGCAGTTCAGGGGTGAGGGACTACGAGCAGTACTTC.

This clonotype occurred a few times. The rearrangement uses TRBV7-7 and TRBJ2-6; 8 bases agree with TRBD1. Germline loops: CDR1 SSHAT, CDR2 FNYEAQ (reference sequence). The CDR3 runs to 14 residues. The CDR3 region is CATGQGSGANVLTF. CDR3 DNA sequence: TGTGCTACCGGACAGGGCTCTGGGGCCAACGTCCTGACTTTC.

This clonotype showed up just a few times. This chain's CDR3 is CASSQDHLGVEQFF. CDR3 DNA: TGCGCCAGCAGCCAAGATCATTTAGGGGTCGAGCAGTTCTTC. V is TRBV4-1 and J is TRBJ2-1; weak D call: TRBD1 (5 bases). Germline CDR1 reads MGHRA; CDR2 reads YSYEKL. The V end was cut by 0 bases, the J end by 10 bases, with 13 bases between. The CDR3 is 14 residues long.

This clonotype was found a few times. J is TRBJ2-7 and V is TRBV5-1; either TRBD1 or TRBD2 may fit D (5 bases each). The CDR3 loop spans 14 amino acids. V shed 4 bases and J shed 2 bases, with 13 bases lying between them. The germline gives CDR1 SGHRS, CDR2 YFSETQ. DNA for the CDR3: TGCGCCAGCAGCCCCTTGGGGGAAGCCTACGAGCAGTACGTC. Translated, it gives CASSPLGEAYEQYV.

The sample holds a few counts of this clonotype. This chain connects TRBV3-1 to TRBJ1-6; TRBD1 matches 8 bases. J was trimmed by 10 bases and V by 4 bases; bases with no gene match: 6. This CDR3 has 14 residues. Per the germline V gene, CDR1 is LGHDT and CDR2 is YNNKEL (reference sequence). The CDR3 nucleotides are TGTGCCAGCAGCCGGACAGGGTCGGGCTCACCCCTCCACTTT. Its translation is CASSRTGSGSPLHF.